This T cell receptor beta chain came from a study of blood T cell repertoires in COVID-19 (dated by TCRdb to about 2020). With regard to the full study: Samples from collaborators originated in the United States, Italy and Spain and spanned both the acute and convalescent phases of COVID-19. The prospective study material was composed of cDNA or gDNA derived from T cells, B-cell-depleted T cells, or PBMCs. The dataset comprised deeply sampled blood TCRbeta repertoires from subjects exposed to, actively infected with, or recovered from COVID-19. A freely available public database, intended as a resource for researchers studying the immune response to SARS-CoV-2, is where the repertoires were released. The samples were drawn from the first 160 participants of the ongoing ImmuneRACE study and from over 950 subjects provided by 6 global collaborators. Sample metadata almost always included a de-identified subject ID, COVID-19 status, age in years and sex. HLA class I and class II types, where available, came from metadata supplied by the sample provider rather than from assay-based typing.

V is pruned by 3 bases and J by 4 bases, leaving 8 bases of the junction without a gene match. Reading the germline V gene gives CDR1 KGHSH and CDR2 LQKENI. The CDR3 numbers 15 residues from cysteine through phenylalanine. CDR3 DNA only is kept here, 45 bases in frame from base 1. This clone was detected only a few times. Its binding antigen is unknown. Nothing much larger sits one base from this clone, and base qualities are not available. General study outcomes and caveats: The quantity of clinical and demographic metadata differed by source and by participant and was supplied without curation.

Collaborating institutions collected whole blood in K2EDTA tubes following their own protocols. For TCRbeta analysis, collaborator samples were shipped as frozen whole blood, as isolated PBMCs, or as DNA extracted from either sample type. TCRbeta CDR3 regions were amplified from genomic DNA by means of the immunoSEQ Assay, a bias-controlled multiplex PCR. The published analysis was carried out like this. The number of nucleated cells in each sample was estimated by amplification of reference gene primers within the assay. To quantify the absolute abundance of each unique TCRbeta CDR3 rearrangement, sequence reads were collapsed and filtered. For each sample, productive Simpson clonality was calculated as the square root of Simpson's diversity index across productive rearrangements. Entries here come from immuneACCESS through TCRdb and include only in-frame sequences with V and J called. Some clones fail to appear in such tables; in the studies checked, an unresolved V gene covers under half of the shortfall, and the cause of the remainder is unknown. That table gives V, J and clone size, and the DNA gave D and trimming. The sample yields 52,000 or so clones; under 90% were counted once. Together, the top ten hold 25% to 30% of the sample.

The chain links TRBV18 with TRBJ1-1; TRBD1 agrees with 7 junctional bases. This clonotype was obtained from a human donor in a cohort sampled during active COVID-19. The specimen was peripheral blood. The CDR3: CASSPQTGSGTEAFF. At the DNA level, the sequence is TGTGCCAGCTCACCTCAGACAGGGAGCGGCACTGAAGCTTTCTTT.